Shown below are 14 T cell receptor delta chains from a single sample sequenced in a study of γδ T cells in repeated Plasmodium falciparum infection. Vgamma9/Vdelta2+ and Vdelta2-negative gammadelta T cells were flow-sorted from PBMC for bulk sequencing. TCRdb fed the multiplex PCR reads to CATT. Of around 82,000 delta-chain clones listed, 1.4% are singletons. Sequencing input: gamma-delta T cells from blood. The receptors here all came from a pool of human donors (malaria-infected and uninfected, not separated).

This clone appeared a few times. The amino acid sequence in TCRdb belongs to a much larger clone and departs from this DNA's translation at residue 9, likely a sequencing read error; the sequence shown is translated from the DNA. CDR3 DNA: TGTGCTCTTGGGGCTCCCTTTCCCTCTCATTGTACTGGGGGTTTGACATCCACCGATAAACTCATCTTT. This encodes CALGAPFPSHCTGGLTSTDKLIF. This chain connects TRDV1 to TRDJ1, with 8 bases lining up with TRDD3. The CDR3 covers 23 residues. The junction had 29 bases not matched to a gene; V was cut back by 4 bases and J by 1 base. Per the germline V gene, CDR1 is TSWWSYY and CDR2 is QGS.

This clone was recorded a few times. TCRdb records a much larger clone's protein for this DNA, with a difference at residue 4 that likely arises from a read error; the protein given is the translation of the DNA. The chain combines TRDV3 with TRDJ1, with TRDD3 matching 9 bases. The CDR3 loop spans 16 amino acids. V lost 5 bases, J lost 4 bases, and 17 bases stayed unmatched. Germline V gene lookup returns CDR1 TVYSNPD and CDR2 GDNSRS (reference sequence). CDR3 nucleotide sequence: TGTGCCAACCCCCTAACTCATTACTGGGGGAGCGATAAACTCATCTTT. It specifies CANPLTHYWGSDKLIF. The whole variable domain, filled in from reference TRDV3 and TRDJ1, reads CDKVTQSSPDQTVASGSEVVLLCTYDTVYSNPDLFWYRIRPDYSFQFVFYGDNSRSEGADFTQGRFSVKHILTQKAFHLVISPVRTEDSATYYCANPLTHYWGSDKLIFGKGTRVTVEP.

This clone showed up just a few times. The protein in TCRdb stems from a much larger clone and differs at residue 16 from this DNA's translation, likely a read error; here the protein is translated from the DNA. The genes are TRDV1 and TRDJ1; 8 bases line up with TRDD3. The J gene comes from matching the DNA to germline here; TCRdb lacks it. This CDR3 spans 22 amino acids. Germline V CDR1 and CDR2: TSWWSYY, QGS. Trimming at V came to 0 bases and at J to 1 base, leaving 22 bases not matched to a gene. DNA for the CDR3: TGTGCTCTTGGGGAACTAAGACTGACCTTCTGGGGGAAAACTAGCTGCACCGATAAACTCATCTTT. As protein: CALGELRLTFWGKTSCTDKLIF.

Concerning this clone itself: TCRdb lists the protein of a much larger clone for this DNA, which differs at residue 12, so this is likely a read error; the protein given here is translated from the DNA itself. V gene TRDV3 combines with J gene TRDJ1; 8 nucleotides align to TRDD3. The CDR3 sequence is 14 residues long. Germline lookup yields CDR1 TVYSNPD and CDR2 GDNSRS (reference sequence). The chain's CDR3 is CASFRGINIDKRIF. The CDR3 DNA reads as TGTGCCTCTTTTAGGGGGATAAACATCGATAAACGCATCTTT.

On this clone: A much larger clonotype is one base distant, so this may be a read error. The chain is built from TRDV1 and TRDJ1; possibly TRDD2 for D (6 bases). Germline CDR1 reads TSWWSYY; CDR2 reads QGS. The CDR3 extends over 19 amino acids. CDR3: CALGEHYPTRDSYTDKPIF. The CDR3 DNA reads TGTGCTCTCGGGGAACATTATCCTACTCGTGACTCCTACACCGATAAACCCATCTTT.

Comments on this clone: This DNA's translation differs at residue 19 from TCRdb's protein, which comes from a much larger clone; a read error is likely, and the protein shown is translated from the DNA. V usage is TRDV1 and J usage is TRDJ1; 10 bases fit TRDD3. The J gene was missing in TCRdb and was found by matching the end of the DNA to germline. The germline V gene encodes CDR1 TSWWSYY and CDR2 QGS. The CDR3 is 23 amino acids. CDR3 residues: CALGEVLAPLGGYPGPYTGKLIF. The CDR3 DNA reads TGTGCTCTTGGGGAAGTTCTGGCTCCCCTTGGGGGATACCCTGGGCCCTACACCGGTAAACTCATCTTT.

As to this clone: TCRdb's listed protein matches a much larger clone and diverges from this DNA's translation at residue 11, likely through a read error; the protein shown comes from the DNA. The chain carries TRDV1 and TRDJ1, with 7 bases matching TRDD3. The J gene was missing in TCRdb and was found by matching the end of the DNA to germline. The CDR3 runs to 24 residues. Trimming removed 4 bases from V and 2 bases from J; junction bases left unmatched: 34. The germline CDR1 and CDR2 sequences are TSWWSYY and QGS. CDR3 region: CALGVRGPPAPNYWGLKGTDKLIF. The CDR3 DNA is TGTGCTCTTGGGGTCCGTGGCCCCCCGGCCCCGAACTACTGGGGCCTTAAGGGGACCGATAAACTCATCTTT.

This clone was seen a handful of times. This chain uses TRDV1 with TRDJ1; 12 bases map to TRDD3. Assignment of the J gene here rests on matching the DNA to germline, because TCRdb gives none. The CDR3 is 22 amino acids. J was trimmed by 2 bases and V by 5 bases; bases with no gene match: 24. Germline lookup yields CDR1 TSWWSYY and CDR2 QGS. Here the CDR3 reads CALGSLRRLGDTSPRETDKLIF. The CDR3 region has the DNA TGTGCTCTTGGGAGTCTTCGAAGACTGGGGGATACCTCTCCTCGTGAAACCGATAAACTCATCTTT.

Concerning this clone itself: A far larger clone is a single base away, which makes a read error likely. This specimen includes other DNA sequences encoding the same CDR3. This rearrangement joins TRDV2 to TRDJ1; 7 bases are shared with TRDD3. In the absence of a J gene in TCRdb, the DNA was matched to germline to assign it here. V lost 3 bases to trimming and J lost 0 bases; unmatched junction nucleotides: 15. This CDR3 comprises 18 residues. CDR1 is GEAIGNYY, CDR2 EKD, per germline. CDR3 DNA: TGTGCCTGTGACTCTTTGGGGGACGTGACTCTGTACACCGATAAACTCATCTTT. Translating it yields CACDSLGDVTLYTDKLIF.

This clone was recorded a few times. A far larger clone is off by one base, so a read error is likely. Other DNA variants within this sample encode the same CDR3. The CDR3 bases are TGTGCCTGTGACGGAAGAATTCCTGGGGGACCCACCGATAAACTCATCTTT. Translated: CACDGRIPGGPTDKLIF. This rearrangement joins TRDV2 to TRDJ1; TRDD3 matches 8 bases. Matching the DNA to germline supplied the J gene, which TCRdb does not give. The trim removed 3 bases at V and 1 base at J, leaving 12 bases unmatched. CDR1 is GEAIGNYY, CDR2 EKD, per germline. The CDR3 runs to 17 residues.

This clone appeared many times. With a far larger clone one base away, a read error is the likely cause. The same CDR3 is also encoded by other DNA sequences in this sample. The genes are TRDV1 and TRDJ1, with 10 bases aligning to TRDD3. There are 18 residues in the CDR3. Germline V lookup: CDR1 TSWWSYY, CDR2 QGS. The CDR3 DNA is TGCGCTCTTGGGGAACTTTCAGTCATGGGGGATACAACCGATAAACTCATCTTT. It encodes CALGELSVMGDTTDKLIF.

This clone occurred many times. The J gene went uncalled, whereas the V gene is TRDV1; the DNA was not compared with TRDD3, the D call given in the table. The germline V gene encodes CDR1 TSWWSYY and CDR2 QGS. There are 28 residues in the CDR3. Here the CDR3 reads CALGAPPRHWGIGLGIIPPGSLTDKLTF. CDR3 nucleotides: TGTGCTCTTGGGGCTCCTCCCCGGCACTGGGGGATAGGCCTTGGAATTATCCCGCCCGGATCCCTCACCGATAAACTCACCTTT.

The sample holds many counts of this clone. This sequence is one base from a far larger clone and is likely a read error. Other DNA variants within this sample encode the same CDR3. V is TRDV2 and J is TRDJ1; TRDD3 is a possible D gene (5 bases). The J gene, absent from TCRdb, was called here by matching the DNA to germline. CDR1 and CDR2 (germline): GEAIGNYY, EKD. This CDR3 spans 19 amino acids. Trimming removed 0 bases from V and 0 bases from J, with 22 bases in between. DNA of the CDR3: TGTGCCTGTGACACCGTAGGGCTGGGAGCACATTCTTACACCGATAAACTCATCTTT. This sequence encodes CACDTVGLGAHSYTDKLIF.

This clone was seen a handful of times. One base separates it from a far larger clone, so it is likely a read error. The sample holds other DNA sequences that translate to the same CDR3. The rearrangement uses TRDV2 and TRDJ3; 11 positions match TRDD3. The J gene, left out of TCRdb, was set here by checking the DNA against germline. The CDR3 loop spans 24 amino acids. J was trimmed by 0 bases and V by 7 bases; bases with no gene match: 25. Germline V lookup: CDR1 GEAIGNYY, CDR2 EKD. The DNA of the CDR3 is TGTGCCTGCGACCCAGTAGCTCAACTGGGGGATATAGGGGGCGCCTCCTGGGACACCCGACAGATGTTTTTC. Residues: CACDPVAQLGDIGGASWDTRQMFF.